The TCR beta chain described here comes from a study of shared clonotypes between healthy human individuals (dated by TCRdb to the early 2020s). Background on the whole study: The cohort included three men and a couple of women between 18 and 49 years of age. For each donor, three plates each were used for CD4 naive and CD4 memory, two plates were used for CD8 naive, and one plate was used for CD8 memory. The study deeply sequenced blood TCR repertoires of several healthy adults to estimate repertoire size and the extent of clonotype sharing between individuals. To increase sequencing depth and limit assay-specific biases, TCR repertoire library preparation and sequencing were carried out by different laboratories using diverse techniques. Per donor, leukapheresis produced somewhere between about 0.94 and 9 billion PBMCs.

For the CD8 naive samples, CD45RO-negative cells were positively selected for CCR7, yielding a CD45RA+CCR7+ population from which TemRA cells were excluded. The donors were healthy, HIV-negative adults with no recently reported acute infections or vaccinations. Every donor was a Caucasian adult residing in Nashville, Tennessee, USA. Blood was collected by leukapheresis, and PBMCs were isolated by Ficoll-Histopaque density gradient centrifugation and then cryopreserved in liquid nitrogen vapor phase. Purity and quantity of every magnetically sorted T cell population were checked by analytical flow cytometry. Genomic DNA was isolated from each sorted fraction and quantified by UV absorbance on a Nanodrop 2000c. Using the deep immunoSEQ assay, multiplex PCR amplified TCR CDR3 regions from genomic DNA. For each cell subset, the extracted genomic DNA was distributed evenly across all wells of several immunoSEQ 96-well plates, and each plate served as one replicate. For sorted subsets, each replicate PCR was loaded with 200 ng genomic DNA, equivalent to 30,000 or so T cell genomes. The purified libraries were quantified using a Qubit 3.0 fluorometer, sized with a Bioanalyzer 2100, and then quantified again using the KAPA Library Quantification kit. Every immunoSEQ 96-well plate was sequenced on a dedicated single-read 150-cycle Illumina NextSeq 550 flow cell. The paper's processing steps were these. Because the immunoSEQ output included only junctional sequences and no quality scores, the filtering could not be the same as the filtering used for full-length reads. To assign V/J genes and CDR3, sequences were annotated using PyIR, a Python wrapper for IgBLAST v1.9, with IMGT germline references. Any read was removed if the V/J assignment was weak (E-value above 1e-6), the CDR3 was missing, or the read contained stop codons, out-of-frame junctions, or ambiguous translated residues. A V3J clonotype was defined by an identical inferred V gene, J gene, and CDR3 amino acid sequence. Percentage overlap between repertoires was calculated by dividing the number of shared unique clonotypes by the size of the smaller repertoire. Richness of each repertoire was evaluated using RTK rarefaction, the Chao1 estimator, and Recon v2.1 estimates of unobserved clonotypes. Generation probabilities were computed with OLGA for all TCRbeta clonotypes obtained by the gDNA method from a few donors. Sourced from immuneACCESS, this table was stored by TCRdb with only in-frame sequences that have V and J called. A share of the clones is absent; for the studies checked, an unresolved V gene accounts for under half, and the remainder has no known explanation. V and J calls and clone size are as listed in that table; D and trimming were resolved from the DNA. In this sample the table shows approximately 1.9 million clones, 85% to 95% of which occur a single time. The top ten constitute over 1.5% of the sample.

General study outcomes and caveats: Naive subsets generally had larger estimated clonotype richness than memory subsets did. Compared with non-shared clonotypes, clonotypes shared by all four sorted-subset donors had higher generation probabilities. The genetic and exposure-history diversity represented was limited by the small number of donors. Pairwise subsampling indicated that sequencing depth was expected to affect the degree of clonotype sharing among donors. Rarefaction of sorted-subset datasets indicated incomplete sequencing despite the large sequencing depth. Sampling was restricted to blood, and TCR repertoires in tissue are likely to differ from TCR repertoires in blood. Approximately 5% of naive CD4, more than 3% of naive CD8, 2% to 2.5% of memory CD4, and 0.35% to 0.4% of memory CD8 clonotypes were shared across several donors.

Concerning this clone itself: No antigen is known for it. At one end, the junction sequence differs from germline, possibly due to a read error.

The CDR3 spans 16 residues, from the cysteine through the phenylalanine. The only DNA kept is the CDR3, 48 bases in frame from the first base. Taken from the germline V gene, the CDR1 and CDR2 loops are MGHDK and SYGVNS. The material sequenced was naive CD8+ T cells from PBMCs. The sample's cell subset or site label is to be understood as: CD45RA+CCR7+. The V gene is TRBV25-1 and the J gene is TRBJ1-2, with no confidently assigned D gene. The sequence was obtained from a man aged 18 to 30 in good health. Some clones in this sample may be carry-over from other donors' samples. The DNA reads TGTGCCAGCAAGGGCCCTGGACGGAATCGTGGGTATGGCTGCACCTTC. The encoded protein is CASKGPGRNRGYGCTF.